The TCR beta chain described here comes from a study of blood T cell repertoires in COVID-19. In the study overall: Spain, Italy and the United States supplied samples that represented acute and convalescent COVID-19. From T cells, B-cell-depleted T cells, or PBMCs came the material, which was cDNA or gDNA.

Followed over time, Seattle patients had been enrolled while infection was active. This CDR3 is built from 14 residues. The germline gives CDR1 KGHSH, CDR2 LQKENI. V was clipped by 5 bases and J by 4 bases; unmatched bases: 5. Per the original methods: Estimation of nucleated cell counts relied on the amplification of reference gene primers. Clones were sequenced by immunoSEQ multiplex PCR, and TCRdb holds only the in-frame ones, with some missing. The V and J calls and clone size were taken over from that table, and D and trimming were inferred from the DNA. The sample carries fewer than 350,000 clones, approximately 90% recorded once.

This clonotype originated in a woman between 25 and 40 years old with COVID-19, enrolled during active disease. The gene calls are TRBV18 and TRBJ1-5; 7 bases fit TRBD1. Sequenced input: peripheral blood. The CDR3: CASSSGQLNQPQHF. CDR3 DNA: TGTGCCAGCTCATCGGGACAGCTTAATCAGCCCCAGCATTTT.